The subject of this entry is one T cell receptor (beta chain). These data are taken from a study of spatial heterogeneity in lung cancer. The overall study: Available PBMC from follow-up, collected a median of about 26 months after resection, underwent sequencing.

Trimming stripped 3 bases from V and 4 bases from J, with 9 bases between. The CDR3 consists of 13 residues. The time point: blood at routine non-recurrence follow-up after resection. TCRdb reanalysed the 5' RACE reads using MiXCR and keeps one entry per CDR3 protein. The sample consists of more than 40,000 distinct CDR3 sequences, roughly 20% of them appearing once. This receptor was identified in a female donor with early-stage non-small cell lung cancer. The source material was PBMCs, sampled at follow-up. The rearrangement links TRBV12-3 or TRBV12-4 to TRBJ1-2; possibly TRBD1 for D (6 bases). The CDR3 sequence: CASSFPGAYGYTF. The CDR3, as DNA: TGTGCCAGCAGTTTTCCGGGGGCCTATGGCTACACCTTC.